This TCR beta chain emerged from a study of T cell responses to AZD1222 COVID-19 vaccine. The protocol was immunoSEQ multiplex PCR, while the TCRdb copy is restricted to in-frame clones and leaves out a portion. The sample holds more than 100,000 clones, over 75% seen once. The ends were cut back, 1 base at V and 0 bases at J, with 10 bases in the middle. There are 16 residues in the CDR3. Germline V gene data show CDR1 as SGHVS and CDR2 as FNYEAQ. The chain employs TRBV7-6 and TRBJ1-3; no clear D gene. The starting material was peripheral blood, obtained on day 0 of AZD1222 vaccination. The sequence derives from an adult in good health. CDR3 nucleotides: TGTGCCAGCAGCTTAGGGCCGGTTATCTCTGGAAACACCATATATTTT. The encoded protein is CASSLGPVISGNTIYF.